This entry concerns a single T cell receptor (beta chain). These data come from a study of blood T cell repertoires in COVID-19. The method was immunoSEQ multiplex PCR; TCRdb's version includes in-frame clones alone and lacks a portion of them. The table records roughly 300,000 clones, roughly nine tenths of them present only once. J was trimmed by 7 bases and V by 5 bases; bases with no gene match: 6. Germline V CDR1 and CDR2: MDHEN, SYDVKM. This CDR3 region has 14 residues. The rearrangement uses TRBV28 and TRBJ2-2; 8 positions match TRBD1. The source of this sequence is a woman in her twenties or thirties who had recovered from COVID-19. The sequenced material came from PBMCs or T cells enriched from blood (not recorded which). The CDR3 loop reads CASSPGQGDGELFF. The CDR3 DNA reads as TGTGCCAGCAGTCCCGGACAGGGCGACGGGGAGCTGTTTTTT.